This T cell receptor (beta chain) was captured by sequencing in a study of CXCR3-negative and CXCR3-positive naive CD8 T cells (dated by TCRdb to the late 2010s). A note on the overall study: In total, around 150 million TRB reads were obtained, or roughly 1.5 +/- 0.3 million reads per library. Diversity and physicochemical repertoire analyses covered around 10 donors pooled from two independent experiments. For the TRBV-TRBJ cluster analysis, the naive subsets came from 5 donors, while the memory cells came from 3 donors.

Here is what the overall study found, with its caveats: CXCR3 expression partially decreased after cryopreservation, so most assays used freshly isolated PBMCs. Surface CD5, linked to self-reactivity in mice, was comparable between naive subsets; TCR interaction strength was therefore also inferred from TRB CDR3 physicochemical properties. Naive CXCR3-negative and CXCR3-positive cells from the same donor showed similar TRBV-TRBJ usage, whereas memory cells showed distinct patterns. Compared with CXCR3-negative naive cells, CXCR3-positive naive cells had TRB CDR3s with higher hydrophobicity (lower Kidera factor 4), lower energy, and higher strength and volume indices. Repertoire diversity was comparably high in both naive subsets but much lower in memory CD8+ T cells.

The reads were generated on a NextSeq 550. The Human TCR Profiling Kit (MiLaboratory) was used to make UMI-labeled 5' RACE TRB cDNA libraries. cDNA synthesis used the entire amount of extracted RNA, and PCR amplification then used the entire amount of cDNA produced. Libraries were prepared in parallel using an identical number of PCR cycles. The original methods were these. About 50,000 +/- 10,000 unique UMI-labeled TRB cDNA molecules per library were extracted with MIGEC and MiXCR, with at least two reads per UMI required. On average, about 40,000 +/- 10,000 functional in-frame TRB CDR3 nucleotide clonotypes lacking stop codons were found per library. After each sample was downsampled to 5000 UMI-labeled TRB molecules, VDJtools was used to calculate diversity metrics such as normalized Shannon-Wiener and Chao1. Clonotype-size-weighted physicochemical properties of the central five CDR3 residues (interaction energy, strength, volume and Kidera factor 4) were computed in VDJtools. TCRdb reanalyzed the reads, keeping one entry per CDR3 protein sequence and omitting DNA. These V and J calls are TCRdb output, not the study's own analysis. This sample's records show around 150,000 distinct CDR3 sequences. Together, the top ten hold 0.4% to 0.45% of the sample.

Remarks on this clonotype: The antigen it recognizes is unknown.

The CDR3 has 11 amino acids, counting the end cysteine and phenylalanine. No DNA sequence is on record. For CDR1 and CDR2, the germline V gene lists SQVTM and ANQGSEA. Each CD8+ T cell subset was flow-sorted in triplicate, and some 310,000 cells per subset were placed directly into RLT lysis buffer. To keep memory contaminants out, a stringent definition of naive CD8+ T cells was applied: CD45RO-CCR7+CD27+CD95-. Standard density gradient centrifugation was used to isolate peripheral blood mononuclear cells from buffy coats. A FACSAria III was used to flow-sort naive CD8+ T cells into CXCR3-negative and CXCR3-positive populations. Total RNA was extracted from sorted cells using an RNeasy Mini Kit.

The chain employs TRBV29-1 and TRBJ2-7. The sequence derives from a human donor in good health. Some clones in this sample may be carry-over from other donors' samples. Sequencing input: naive CXCR3+ CD8+ T cells from blood. The cell subset or site label here, explained by the study, means: CD45RO-CCR7+CD27+CD95- naive CD8+ T cells expressing CXCR3 (TNR3+). CDR3 sequence: CSVVNHYEQYF.